The 4 T cell receptor beta chains below all came from one sample that was sequenced in a study of blood T cell repertoires in COVID-19 (dated by TCRdb to 2020 to 2021). The receptor library was made with the immunoSEQ multiplex PCR assay. Entries here come from immuneACCESS through TCRdb and include only in-frame sequences with V and J called. Some clones fail to appear in such tables; in the studies checked, an unresolved V gene covers under half of the shortfall, and the cause of the remainder is unknown. The sample yields 80,000 to 85,000 clones; roughly 80% were counted once. Of the sample, approximately 14% is held by the ten largest clones. The sample was peripheral blood. The receptor source for this set is a human donor in a cohort sampled during active COVID-19.

The rearrangement joins TRBV6-5 to TRBJ2-7, with TRBD1 matching 8 bases. The CDR3 covers 16 residues. Trimming took 0 bases from V and 1 from J; bases not matched to a gene: 5. Germline lookup yields CDR1 MNHEY and CDR2 SVGAGI. The CDR3 here is CASSYSTGQVSYEQYF. The CDR3 coding sequence is TGTGCCAGCAGTTACTCGACGGGACAGGTTTCCTACGAGCAGTACTTC.

The chain has TRBV25-1 and TRBJ2-3; 8 positions match TRBD1. CDR1 MGHDK and CDR2 SYGVNS come from the germline V gene. This CDR3 contains 18 residues. The V segment lost 4 bases and the J segment 1 base; nucleotides outside the gene matches: 13. CDR3: CASSAHPKPGQGTDTQYF. CDR3 nucleotides: TGTGCCAGCAGTGCACACCCGAAACCGGGACAGGGCACAGATACGCAGTATTTT.

This sequence joins TRBV30 and TRBJ2-1, with 8 bases fitting TRBD2. Looked up from germline, CDR1 is GTSNPN and CDR2 is SVGIG (reference sequence). The CDR3 consists of 13 residues. Trimming cost V 4 bases and J 5 bases; bases outside gene matches: 4. CDR3 bases: TGTGCCTGGACTGCGGGGGGAAACAATGAGCAGTTCTTC. It is translated as CAWTAGGNNEQFF.

This clone was counted a single time. The gene calls are TRBV11-3 and TRBJ2-2; TRBD1 might be the D (6 bases). V was trimmed by 5 bases and J by 2 bases, leaving 12 bases between them. Germline V lookup: CDR1 SGHNT, CDR2 YENEEA. The CDR3 extends over 15 amino acids. CDR3 region: CASSPGQLNTGELFF. Written as DNA, the CDR3 is TGTGCCAGCAGCCCAGGACAGCTTAACACCGGGGAGCTGTTTTTT.